This is a list of T cell receptor beta chains from one sample in a study of siplizumab effects on memory and regulatory T cells. Only in-frame clones appear in the TCRdb table, and some are missing; sequencing was by immunoSEQ multiplex PCR. The table has some 62,000 clones, around three quarters seen once. Source material: memory CD4+ T cells sorted from blood. These receptors were taken from a human donor in good health. Each CDR3 is given without its conserved first and last residue.

j_gene	v_gene	CDR3aa
TRBJ2-2	TRBV11-3	ASSPSPPRHTGELF
TRBJ2-5	TRBV18	ASSPPAGGETQY
TRBJ2-3	TRBV14	ASSQADTQY
TRBJ2-1	TRBV27	ASSLLLWQF
TRBJ2-5	TRBV11-2	ASRRPGRQETQY
TRBJ1-1	TRBV11-1	ASSPGDFAEAF
TRBJ1-2	TRBV29-1	SVSGQDYGYT
TRBJ2-4	TRBV6-1	ASRTGNWDIQY
TRBJ2-2	TRBV4-3	ASSLSGGRAGELF
TRBJ2-3	TRBV4-2	ASSQPSGTDTQY
TRBJ2-2	TRBV6-5	ATRRTGSTGELF
TRBJ2-3	TRBV27	ASSDSGGGDTQY
TRBJ1-2	TRBV7-6	ASSLGQNYGYT
TRBJ2-5	TRBV30	AWSPYQETQY
TRBJ1-1	TRBV5-1	ASSFGGPNTEAF
TRBJ1-2	TRBV28	ASTRRPHAGYGYT
TRBJ1-1	TRBV30	AWSSGQPNTEAF
TRBJ2-7	TRBV2	ASSEAGSSEQY
TRBJ1-1	TRBV19	ASSPPWGAGGGTEAF
TRBJ1-2	TRBV13	ASSQQTGGVDYGYT
TRBJ1-5	TRBV5-5	ASSPGPRHEGNQPQH
TRBJ1-1	TRBV2	ASSGGGGILSTEAF